The 32 T cell receptor beta chains presented below share a single source sample, sequenced in a study of blood T cells in healthy people across ages. A sample-barcoded 5' primer and a J-beta primer mix were used in a second PCR of roughly 6 to 12 cycles. TCRdb processed the 5' RACE reads anew with MiXCR; each CDR3 protein has one entry. Found here are about 1.1 million distinct CDR3 sequences, around two fifths of them singletons; the top ten hold 13%. The sequenced sample consisted of blood. The receptors originated from a man younger than 35 in good health.

In regard to this clonotype: This clone may be a read error of a much larger clone one base away. The chain links TRBV10-3 to TRBJ1-2, with D maybe TRBD1 (5 bases). The CDR3 is made up of 16 amino acids. CDR1 is ENHRY, CDR2 SYGVKD, per germline. This chain's CDR3 is CAISEYKGTPNYDYTF. CDR3 coding DNA: TGTGCCATCAGCGAATACAAGGGGACCCCTAACTATGACTACACCTTC.

The chain uses TRBV12-3 or TRBV12-4 and TRBJ1-6; TRBD1 agrees at 9 bases. The V segment lost 5 bases and the J segment 11 bases; nucleotides outside the gene matches: 13. CDR3 length: 16 amino acids. CDR3 DNA: TGTGCCAGCAGTAAGACCCTCGGGACAGGGAGTCCACCCCTCCACTTT. This encodes CASSKTLGTGSPPLHF.

The chain couples TRBV3-1 to TRBJ1-5, with D uncertain. CDR3 size: 13 residues. Germline V CDR1 and CDR2: LGHDT, YNNKEL (reference sequence). The V gene lost 4 bases and the J gene lost 5 bases, with 9 bases spanning the gap. DNA of the CDR3: TGTGCCAGCAGCCCCACACCCCATCAGCCCCAGCATTTT. Amino acids: CASSPTPHQPQHF.

This clonotype was recorded a few times. This chain uses TRBV4-3 with TRBJ1-5, with a possible D match to TRBD1 (6 bases). Trimming removed 0 bases at V and 7 bases at J, with 10 bases between. From germline, CDR1 is LGHNA and CDR2 YSLEER. The CDR3 extends over 14 amino acids. The CDR3 coding sequence is TGCGCCAGCAGCCAAGATAGGGGGTTCCAGCCCCAGCATTTT. As protein: CASSQDRGFQPQHF.

The rearrangement uses TRBV30 and TRBJ2-7, with 7 bases lining up with TRBD1. Germline CDR1 and CDR2: GTSNPN and SVGIG (reference sequence). V shed 0 bases, J shed 3 bases, and the junction held 8 bases outside the gene matches. This CDR3 has 15 residues. The CDR3 region is CAWSVRGGSVYEQYF. DNA for the CDR3: TGTGCCTGGAGTGTTAGAGGGGGCTCAGTCTACGAGCAGTACTTC.

The J gene is TRBJ1-1, the V gene TRBV29-1; unclear D gene. The germline V gene encodes CDR1 SQVTM and CDR2 ANQGSEA. The germline V and J ends were trimmed by 2 bases and 4 bases, with 14 bases remaining between them. The CDR3 covers 14 residues. CDR3 in DNA: TGCAGCGTTGAACGGCTCACCAGGCTCACTGAAGCTTTCTTT. Encoded protein: CSVERLTRLTEAFF.

The V call is TRBV9, the J call TRBJ2-1; D might be TRBD1 (5 bases). Trimming pared 3 bases from V and 0 bases from J, leaving 10 bases between. This CDR3 has 15 residues. CDR1 and CDR2 from the germline V gene are SGDLS and YYNGEE. CDR3 region: CASSALGASYNEQFF. The CDR3 DNA follows: TGTGCCAGCAGCGCACTTGGGGCCTCCTACAATGAGCAGTTCTTC.

V gene TRBV14 combines with J gene TRBJ1-2; D gene unclear. V shed 2 bases and J shed 10 bases, with 17 bases lying between them. Looked up from germline, CDR1 is SGHDN and CDR2 is FVKESK. There are 14 residues in the CDR3. The CDR3 spells CASSQQREYRDYTF. The CDR3 DNA reads TGTGCCAGCAGCCAACAGAGGGAGTACCGAGACTACACCTTC.

In the case of this clonotype: Compared with germline, one end of the junction differs, possibly owing to a read error. The chain combines TRBV12-3 or TRBV12-4 with TRBJ1-5, with a weak D call TRBD1 (5 bases). The CDR3 is made up of 17 amino acids. CDR3 amino acids: CARSLGFGQGNNQPQHF. CDR3 coding DNA: TGTGCCCGCAGTTTAGGGTTTGGGCAGGGTAACAATCAGCCCCAGCATTTT.

The chain uses TRBV7-9 and TRBJ2-1; TRBD2 agrees at 11 bases. V lost 5 bases, J lost 7 bases, and 13 bases stayed unmatched. CDR1 is SEHNR and CDR2 is FQNEAQ in the germline V gene (reference sequence). This CDR3 is 17 amino acids long. The CDR3 sequence is CASSPIVAGGPTNEQFF. DNA for the CDR3: TGTGCCAGCAGCCCGATAGTAGCGGGGGGGCCGACGAATGAGCAGTTCTTC.

This clonotype was picked up a small number of times. This sequence joins TRBV7-9 and TRBJ2-1; TRBD1 agrees at 10 bases. This CDR3 region has 16 residues. The V gene end was trimmed by 4 bases and the J gene end by 3 bases; junction bases not matched to a gene: 6. Germline V gives CDR1 SEHNR, CDR2 FQNEAQ (reference sequence). The CDR3 is CASSYPGTGVYNEQFF. CDR3 nucleotides: TGTGCCAGCAGCTATCCCGGGACAGGGGTCTACAATGAGCAGTTCTTC.

As DNA, the CDR3 is TGTGCCAGCAGCTCGGGACCCAACACGGAGACCCAGTACTTC. It encodes CASSSGPNTETQYF. The rearrangement links TRBV13 to TRBJ2-5; D assignment may be TRBD1 or TRBD2 (5 bases each). The CDR3 runs to 14 residues. The germline gives CDR1 PRHDT, CDR2 FYEKMQ (reference sequence). Between the trimmed V and J ends, which lost 4 bases and 5 bases, there was a span of 14 bases.

The sample holds a few counts of this clonotype. The chain couples TRBV12-3 or TRBV12-4 to TRBJ1-2, with D maybe TRBD1 (5 bases). Trimming shortened V by 5 bases and J by 8 bases, and 15 bases separated the two germline ends. This CDR3 comprises 13 residues. DNA for the CDR3: TGTGCCAGCAGTGTATCGGGGCTCACGGGCTACACCTTC. This codes for CASSVSGLTGYTF.

This chain links TRBV20-1 with TRBJ2-5, with a weak D call TRBD2 (6 bases). V lost 2 bases to trimming and J lost 5 bases, with 12 bases between them. Germline-derived CDR1 and CDR2 are DFQATT and SNEGSKA (reference sequence). The CDR3 extends over 13 amino acids. CDR3 sequence reads: CSARSPGRETQYF. The CDR3, as DNA: TGCAGTGCTAGATCCCCAGGGAGGGAGACCCAGTACTTC.

The rearrangement links TRBV7-2 to TRBJ2-2; 7 nucleotides match TRBD1. Trimming removed 8 bases from V and 4 bases from J; junction bases left unmatched: 10. Germline loops: CDR1 SGHTA, CDR2 FQGNSA. There are 15 residues in the CDR3. The CDR3 protein is CASGGDRVVTGELFF. CDR3 nucleotides: TGTGCCAGCGGCGGCGACAGGGTAGTCACCGGGGAGCTGTTTTTT.

This clonotype was observed many times. The rearrangement links TRBV24-1 to TRBJ2-3; TRBD2 is a possible D gene (6 bases). Germline V lookup: CDR1 KGHDR, CDR2 SFDVKD. Trimming removed 0 bases at V and 6 bases at J, with 15 bases between. The CDR3 is 16 residues long. The CDR3 here is CATSDLRFGGADTQYF. CDR3 in DNA: TGTGCCACCAGTGATTTGAGGTTCGGCGGGGCGGATACGCAGTATTTT.

At least ten counts were recorded for this clonotype. The rearrangement links TRBV9 to TRBJ1-2; D is ambiguous. Germline CDR1 is SGDLS and CDR2 is YYNGEE. V was trimmed by 3 bases and J by 4 bases, leaving 4 bases between them. The CDR3 totals 11 residues. The DNA for the CDR3 is TGTGCCAGCAGCGGCGTCTATGGCTACACCTTC. As protein: CASSGVYGYTF.

The CDR3: CASSGHRTDKGQPQHF. CDR3 nucleotide sequence: TGTGCCAGCAGTGGACATCGGACGGATAAGGGACAGCCCCAGCATTTT. The chain couples TRBV6-2 or TRBV6-3 to TRBJ1-5; D possibly corresponds to TRBD1 (5 bases). Germline V lookup: CDR1 MNHEY, CDR2 SVGEGT. V lost 5 bases and J 7 bases, leaving 21 bases between the germline ends. The CDR3 spans 16 residues.

DNA of the CDR3: TGCAGTGCTAGAGATCGGGGCAGGGAGGCTACCTATGGCTACACCTTC. This codes for CSARDRGREATYGYTF. The chain links TRBV20-1 to TRBJ1-2, with D maybe TRBD1 (5 bases). CDR3 length equals 16 residues. Germline-derived CDR1 and CDR2 are DFQATT and SNEGSKA (reference sequence). The V end was cut by 0 bases, the J end by 4 bases, with 18 bases between.

This clonotype was found a few times. The chain recombines TRBV6-5 with TRBJ2-1, with 8 positions matching TRBD1. Germline loops: CDR1 MNHEY, CDR2 SVGAGI. This CDR3 has 16 amino acids. Trimming cost V 6 bases and J 9 bases; bases outside gene matches: 16. The CDR3 sequence: CASRGKKTGARGEQFF. CDR3 DNA: TGTGCCAGCAGAGGAAAGAAGACAGGGGCAAGGGGTGAGCAGTTCTTC.

The genes are TRBV12-3 or TRBV12-4 and TRBJ1-2; weak D call: TRBD1 (5 bases). The CDR3 consists of 13 residues. With 7 bases removed from V and 4 bases from J, the gap between germline ends came to 13 bases. CDR3 nucleotide sequence: TGTGCCAGCATGCGGTGGGGACTCTATGGCTACACCTTC. Its translation is CASMRWGLYGYTF.

The V call is TRBV9, the J call TRBJ2-2; D is uncertain. Germline CDR1 and CDR2: SGDLS and YYNGEE. With 0 bases removed from V and 6 bases from J, the gap between germline ends came to 9 bases. CDR3 length: 14 amino acids. The DNA of the CDR3 is TGTGCCAGCAGCGTAGAGGGCATGGCCGGGGAGCTGTTTTTT. Translating it yields CASSVEGMAGELFF. Variable domain in full (rest from reference TRBV9 and TRBJ2-2): DSGVTQTPKHLITATGQRVTLRCSPRSGDLSVYWYQQSLDQGLQFLIQYYNGEERAKGNILERFSAQQFPDLHSELNLSSLELGDSALYFCASSVEGMAGELFFGEGSRLTVL.

This clonotype was counted many times. This chain links TRBV15 with TRBJ2-1; D gene unclear. Germline V lookup: CDR1 LNHNV, CDR2 YYDKDF (reference sequence). V lost 0 bases, J lost 5 bases, and 5 bases lay in between. CDR3 length: 13 residues. Here the CDR3 DNA reads TGTGCCACCAGCAGAGATTCCGACAATGAGCAGTTCTTC. Translated, it gives CATSRDSDNEQFF.

The V call is TRBV12-3 or TRBV12-4, the J call TRBJ2-5, with D perhaps assigned TRBD1 or TRBD2 (7 bases each). The J call is uncertain, as TRBJ2-7 better fits the DNA end. The CDR3 is 16 amino acids. In DNA, the CDR3 is TGTGCCAGCAGTTCCCCAGGGAACAGGGGAGGGTACGAGCAGTACTTC. It codes for CASSSPGNRGGYEQYF.

The sample holds a few counts of this clonotype. The gene calls are TRBV25-1 and TRBJ2-5; D unresolved. The CDR3 has 11 residues. Trimming shortened V by 4 bases and J by 5 bases, and 5 bases separated the two germline ends. Germline V gene data show CDR1 as MGHDK and CDR2 as SYGVNS. The chain's CDR3 is CASSVLETQYF. The CDR3 DNA sequence: TGTGCCAGCAGTGTCCTCGAGACCCAGTACTTC.

This chain links TRBV6-4 with TRBJ1-1; tentatively, D is TRBD1 (6 bases). CDR1 is MRHNA, CDR2 SNTAGT, per germline. V shed 6 bases and J shed 4 bases, with 21 bases lying between them. The CDR3 consists of 16 residues. The DNA for the CDR3 is TGTGCCAGCAGCGCCCCAGAACAGGGCCGTGGCACTGAAGCTTTCTTT. This translates into CASSAPEQGRGTEAFF.

The V call is TRBV10-2, the J call TRBJ2-7; TRBD2 matches at 10 bases. The CDR3 runs to 14 residues. Germline V gene sequence: CDR1 WSHSY, CDR2 SAAADI. Trimming cost V 8 bases and J 9 bases; bases outside gene matches: 13. CDR3 amino acids: CASGVGTSVMGQYF. The CDR3 DNA follows: TGCGCCAGCGGTGTTGGGACTAGCGTTATGGGGCAGTACTTC.

This clonotype was seen a handful of times. V usage is TRBV20-1 and J usage is TRBJ2-3; TRBD1 matches 9 bases. Trimming removed 1 base from V and 2 bases from J; junction bases left unmatched: 1. The CDR3 loop spans 14 amino acids. Per germline, CDR1 DFQATT and CDR2 SNEGSKA (reference sequence). The CDR3 sequence is CSARGDRATDTQYF. The CDR3 nucleotides read TGCAGTGCTAGAGGGGACAGGGCCACAGATACGCAGTATTTT.

On this clonotype itself: One end of the junction fails to match germline, which may point to a read error. The chain combines TRBV7-8 with TRBJ1-4; D might be TRBD1 (6 bases). This CDR3 contains 16 residues. Germline V gene data show CDR1 as SGHVS and CDR2 as FQNEAQ. This CDR3 is CASSLVGGRTDEKPFF. Here the CDR3 DNA reads TGTGCCAGCAGCTTAGTCGGGGGCAGGACTGATGAAAAACCGTTTTTT.

This clonotype appeared a few times. The chain combines TRBV4-3 with TRBJ1-2, with D possibly being TRBD1 (5 bases). The V end was cut by 0 bases, the J end by 4 bases, with 12 bases between. This CDR3 comprises 15 residues. Per germline, CDR1 LGHNA and CDR2 YSLEER. This CDR3 is CASSQDWGAGYGYTF. The CDR3 DNA is TGCGCCAGCAGCCAAGACTGGGGCGCAGGCTATGGCTACACCTTC.

This clonotype showed up just a few times. Here the CDR3 DNA reads TGTGCCAGCAGCTCAAGGAGGGAAGGATATGGCTACACCTTC. Residues: CASSSRREGYGYTF. The V gene is TRBV9, the J gene TRBJ1-2; no reliable D call. The CDR3 runs to 14 residues. V dropped 4 bases and J dropped 5 bases, with 15 bases sitting between them. CDR1 is SGDLS and CDR2 is YYNGEE in the germline V gene.

This clonotype was found many times. J is TRBJ2-5 and V is TRBV20-1; either TRBD1 or TRBD2 may supply D (6 bases each). The V end lost 4 bases, the J end lost 4 bases, and 16 bases lay between the germline ends. The CDR3 runs to 14 residues. CDR1 and CDR2 (germline): DFQATT, SNEGSKA (reference sequence). The CDR3 DNA follows: TGCAGTGCTAACTCAGACAAGGGGGGAGAGACCCAGTACTTC. This sequence encodes CSANSDKGGETQYF.